This T cell receptor (beta chain) was documented in a study of T cell responses to AZD1222 COVID-19 vaccine. Profiling relied on immunoSEQ multiplex PCR, and the TCRdb table lists in-frame clones only, not all of them. The sample lists more than 140,000 clones; about 93% were seen once. Concerning this clone itself: What it binds is unknown.

Trimming removed 4 bases at V and 0 bases at J, with 10 bases between. The CDR3 totals 14 residues. Germline lookup yields CDR1 SNHLY and CDR2 FYNNEI. General study findings and limits: At baseline, just a handful of AZD1222 recipients tested seropositive. Vaccine-associated CD4 TCRs ranged over spike, dominating at 160-218 and 743-854.

This chain uses TRBV2 with TRBJ2-7; D is unclear. The sequencing used peripheral blood, collected on day 0 of AZD1222 vaccination. The receptor's source is an adult in good health. CDR3 in amino acids: CASSGTARSYEQYF. CDR3 nucleotides: TGTGCCAGCAGTGGGACCGCTCGCTCCTACGAGCAGTACTTC.